Below, 18 T cell receptor beta chains from the same sample are listed, as sequenced in a study of T cells in localized non-small cell lung cancer. Assay: immunoSEQ multiplex PCR; the TCRdb copy retains only in-frame clones and omits some. The table lists 40,000 to 55,000 clones, 80% of them singletons. Here the sequenced sample was PBMCs, taken before any cancer treatment. The receptors derive from a woman aged 40-69 years with stage II lung adenocarcinoma.

This chain links TRBV7-3 with TRBJ2-3, with 13 bases lining up with TRBD2. Trimming cost V 6 bases and J 0 bases; bases outside gene matches: 12. CDR1 is SGHTA, CDR2 FQGTGA, per germline. The CDR3 extends over 19 amino acids. CDR3 sequence: CASSRTSGGVTQSTDTQYF. The CDR3 DNA sequence: TGTGCCAGCAGTCGGACTAGCGGGGGCGTTACCCAAAGCACAGATACGCAGTATTTT. Based on the CDR3 plus reference TRBV7-3 and TRBJ2-3, the full variable domain is GAGVSQTPSNKVTEKGKYVELRCDPISGHTALYWYRQSLGQGPEFLIYFQGTGAADDSGLPNDRFFAVRPEGSVSTLKIQRTERGDSAVYLCASSRTSGGVTQSTDTQYFGPGTRLTVL.

The chain joins TRBV19 to TRBJ2-1, with 8 bases identical to TRBD2. CDR3 size: 13 residues. J gave up 2 bases and V 11 bases, and 5 bases lay outside the gene matches. Per the germline V gene, CDR1 is LNHDA and CDR2 is SQIVND (reference sequence). The chain's CDR3 is CAVRGGAYNEQFF. For the CDR3, the DNA is TGTGCCGTCCGGGGGGGAGCCTACAATGAGCAGTTCTTC.

The chain uses TRBV5-4 and TRBJ1-3; D gene unclear. Trimming removed 3 bases at V and 4 bases at J, with 14 bases between. The CDR3 runs to 15 residues. Germline CDR1 and CDR2: SGHNT and YYREEE (reference sequence). The CDR3 is CASSSHTMDGNTIYF. The CDR3 DNA follows: TGTGCCAGCAGCTCCCATACTATGGACGGAAACACCATATATTTT.

The rearrangement links TRBV27 to TRBJ2-5; D could derive from TRBD1 or TRBD2 (5 bases each). Per germline, CDR1 MNHEY and CDR2 SMNVEV (reference sequence). With 2 bases removed from V and 1 base from J, the gap between germline ends came to 8 bases. The CDR3 has 14 amino acids. CDR3 DNA: TGTGCCAGCAGTTTACGGGACCGCCAAGAGACCCAGTACTTC. Protein sequence: CASSLRDRQETQYF.

This clone has a single count. The chain couples TRBV19 to TRBJ1-3; D not resolved. The CDR3 extends over 15 amino acids. Trimming took 0 bases from V and 1 from J, leaving 7 bases between them. CDR1 is LNHDA and CDR2 is SQIVND in the germline V gene (reference sequence). CDR3 in amino acids: CASSIDLSSGNTIYF. CDR3 in DNA: TGTGCCAGTAGTATAGATCTATCGTCTGGAAACACCATATATTTT.

The genes are TRBV15 and TRBJ1-3; D gene uncertain. CDR3 length equals 17 residues. V lost 5 bases and J 0 bases, leaving 17 bases between the germline ends. Germline CDR1 LNHNV, CDR2 YYDKDF (reference sequence). The CDR3 loop is CATSAALTVSSGNTIYF. The CDR3 DNA reads as TGTGCCACCAGCGCCGCGTTGACGGTCTCCTCTGGAAACACCATATATTTT.

The chain recombines TRBV2 with TRBJ1-2, with D unresolved. From germline, CDR1 is SNHLY and CDR2 FYNNEI. Trimming pared 10 bases from V and 3 bases from J, leaving 18 bases between. The CDR3 spans 14 residues. In nucleotides, the CDR3 is TGTGCCACGTCCGGCGTGAACAGTGACTATGGCTACACCTTC. Residues: CATSGVNSDYGYTF.

The chain has TRBV27 and TRBJ2-5; D is ambiguous. Germline V gene data show CDR1 as MNHEY and CDR2 as SMNVEV (reference sequence). Trimming stripped 0 bases from V and 3 bases from J, with 8 bases between. The CDR3 has 14 residues. CDR3 residues: CASSLSWAEETQYF. The CDR3 DNA is TGTGCCAGCAGTTTATCTTGGGCCGAAGAGACCCAGTACTTC.

This chain joins TRBV14 and TRBJ2-2, with 8 bases fitting TRBD2. Germline CDR1 reads SGHDN; CDR2 reads FVKESK. V lost 0 bases, J lost 4 bases, and 13 bases stayed unmatched. The CDR3 covers 19 residues. For the CDR3, the DNA is TGTGCCAGCAGCCAAGATCTAGGAGCGGGGGCCCTGAGCACCGGGGAGCTGTTTTTT. Translated, it gives CASSQDLGAGALSTGELFF.

V gene TRBV19 combines with J gene TRBJ1-6; the D gene is possibly TRBD1 (5 bases). Between the trimmed V and J ends, which lost 3 bases and 8 bases, there was a span of 17 bases. The germline CDR1 and CDR2 sequences are LNHDA and SQIVND (reference sequence). The CDR3 is 16 residues long. The CDR3 protein is CASSIGSGTRDSPLHF. Here the CDR3 DNA reads TGTGCCAGTAGTATCGGGTCCGGGACCAGGGATTCACCCCTCCACTTT. Looking up the rest from reference TRBV19 and TRBJ1-6 gives the full variable domain: DGGITQSPKYLFRKEGQNVTLSCEQNLNHDAMYWYRQDPGQGLRLIYYSQIVNDFQKGDIAEGYSVSREKKESFPLTVTSAQKNPTAFYLCASSIGSGTRDSPLHFGNGTRLTVT.

The rearrangement joins TRBV7-2 to TRBJ2-5; 9 bases line up with TRBD2. CDR1 is SGHTA, CDR2 FQGNSA, per germline. CDR3 size: 15 residues. The junction had 6 bases not matched to a gene; V was cut back by 5 bases and J by 2 bases. CDR3 protein: CASSQNSGGQETQYF. The CDR3 DNA reads as TGTGCCAGCAGCCAAAATAGCGGGGGACAAGAGACCCAGTACTTC. Variable domain in full (rest from reference TRBV7-2 and TRBJ2-5): GAGVSQSPSNKVTEKGKDVELRCDPISGHTALYWYRQSLGQGLEFLIYFQGNSAPDKSGLPSDRFSAERTGGSVSTLTIQRTQQEDSAVYLCASSQNSGGQETQYFGPGTRLLVL.

This chain uses TRBV5-1 with TRBJ1-3, with D uncertain. Trimming took 0 bases from V and 3 from J, leaving 4 bases between them. Germline CDR1 is SGHRS and CDR2 is YFSETQ. CDR3 length: 13 amino acids. CDR3 sequence: CASSLDNGNTIYF. CDR3 nucleotide sequence: TGCGCCAGCAGCTTGGACAATGGAAACACCATATATTTT. The complete variable domain, with remaining parts taken from reference TRBV5-1 and TRBJ1-3, reads KAGVTQTPRYLIKTRGQQVTLSCSPISGHRSVSWYQQTPGQGLQFLFEYFSETQRNKGNFPGRFSGRQFSNSRSEMNVSTLELGDSALYLCASSLDNGNTIYFGEGSWLTVV.

The J gene is TRBJ2-5, the V gene TRBV11-1; 8 bases fit TRBD1. CDR1 SGHAT and CDR2 FQDESV come from the germline V gene (reference sequence). There are 13 residues in the CDR3. The junction had 0 bases not matched to a gene; V was cut back by 1 base and J by 5 bases. CDR3 in amino acids: CASSLDRGETQYF. CDR3 bases: TGTGCCAGCAGCTTAGACAGGGGGGAGACCCAGTACTTC.

The chain combines TRBV7-6 with TRBJ2-3; 7 nucleotides line up with TRBD1. Germline V lookup: CDR1 SGHVS, CDR2 FNYEAQ. J lost 4 bases, V lost 5 bases, and 0 bases had no gene match. The CDR3 has 12 amino acids. CDR3 protein: CASSDRADTQYF. DNA of the CDR3: TGTGCCAGCAGCGACAGGGCAGATACGCAGTATTTT.

The chain combines TRBV25-1 with TRBJ2-7; TRBD1 might be the D (6 bases). The CDR3 has 13 amino acids. Germline V gene data show CDR1 as MGHDK and CDR2 as SYGVNS. V lost 3 bases and J 7 bases, leaving 13 bases between the germline ends. The CDR3 nucleotides read TGTGCCAGCAGTGACCAGGGGTTTGGGGAGCAGTACTTC. Translating it yields CASSDQGFGEQYF.

This chain uses TRBV2 with TRBJ2-3; weak D call: TRBD2 (5 bases). The V and J ends lost 8 bases and 3 bases respectively, with 6 bases between them. Germline V gene lookup returns CDR1 SNHLY and CDR2 FYNNEI. This CDR3 has 11 amino acids. The CDR3 is CASGRTDTQYF. As DNA, the CDR3 is TGTGCCAGCGGGAGAACAGATACGCAGTATTTT.

This chain connects TRBV6-5 to TRBJ2-1; D possibly corresponds to TRBD2 (5 bases). Germline V gene lookup returns CDR1 MNHEY and CDR2 SVGAGI. The CDR3 is 15 amino acids. Trimming shortened V by 10 bases and J by 6 bases, and 22 bases separated the two germline ends. CDR3 residues: CATLPARGKGNEQFF. The CDR3 coding sequence is TGTGCCACCCTCCCTGCGAGAGGGAAGGGCAATGAGCAGTTCTTC.

The chain links TRBV7-9 to TRBJ2-2; no clear D. V lost 1 base to trimming and J lost 6 bases, with 12 bases between them. This CDR3 comprises 15 residues. Looked up from germline, CDR1 is SEHNR and CDR2 is FQNEAQ (reference sequence). The CDR3 protein is CASSLGPSSPGELFF. For the CDR3, the DNA is TGTGCCAGCAGCTTAGGCCCCTCCAGTCCCGGGGAGCTGTTTTTT.